Listed below are T cell receptor beta chains from one sample, sequenced in a study of blood T cell repertoires in COVID-19. The data were produced by immunoSEQ multiplex PCR, yet TCRdb's version contains in-frame clones alone and is incomplete. This table holds around 150,000 clones, 81% found once. Input material: peripheral blood. These receptors were collected from a man between 60 and 75 years old with active or convalescent COVID-19. The conserved cysteine and the conserved F or W are not part of the CDR3 here. Expanded clones are given a class, and other clones once, few, many or no size at all.

CDR3 protein	V gene	J gene	clone size
ASSPPGGTNYGYT	TRBV7-9	TRBJ1-2	NA
ASRPGRGRAEAF	TRBV5-4	TRBJ1-1	NA
ASRPPGTTGNTIY	TRBV3-1/TRBV3-2	TRBJ1-3	NA
ASSPTGRGYT	TRBV12-3/TRBV12-4	TRBJ1-2	NA
ASSIVRTSGNEQF	TRBV7-6	TRBJ2-1	NA
ASSQEGGAKNIQY	TRBV4-1	TRBJ2-4	NA
ASSPGLASVETQY	TRBV19	TRBJ2-5	many
ASSLAASGNTGELF	TRBV7-6	TRBJ2-2	NA
ASSQGSQRSTDTQY	TRBV4-2	TRBJ2-3	NA
AIRGLGVNEQF	TRBV10-3	TRBJ2-1	NA
ASSLGGNTEAF	TRBV5-1	TRBJ1-1	NA
ASSAPRGAF	TRBV7-8	TRBJ1-1	NA
ASSEEGRSEKLF	TRBV2	TRBJ1-4	NA
ASSESAVQAF	TRBV2	TRBJ1-1	NA
ASSRMGQGVNYGYT	TRBV11-1	TRBJ1-2	NA
ASSVAASGKKETQY	TRBV9	TRBJ2-5	NA
ASSGSGGGFTDTQY	TRBV2	TRBJ2-3	NA
ASSLGQGDGYT	TRBV5-6	TRBJ1-2	NA
ASSSGLAQETQY	TRBV5-1	TRBJ2-5	NA
ASTKGQGASYEQY	TRBV9	TRBJ2-7	NA
AVAPGSSYEQY	TRBV7-9	TRBJ2-7	NA
ASTIGGAWNTEAF	TRBV3-1/TRBV3-2	TRBJ1-1	NA
SVEPPGTDGYT	TRBV29-1	TRBJ1-2	NA
ASSGNRENYGYT	TRBV10-1	TRBJ1-2	NA
ASSLTGGYTTEAF	TRBV5-4	TRBJ1-1	NA